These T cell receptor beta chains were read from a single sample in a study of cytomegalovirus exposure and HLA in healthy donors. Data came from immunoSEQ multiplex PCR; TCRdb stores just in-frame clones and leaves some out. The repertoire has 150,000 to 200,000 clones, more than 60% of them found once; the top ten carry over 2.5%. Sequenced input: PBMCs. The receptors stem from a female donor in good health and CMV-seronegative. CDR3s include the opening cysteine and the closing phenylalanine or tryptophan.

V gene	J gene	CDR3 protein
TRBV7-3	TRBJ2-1	CASSPNLQDHEQFF
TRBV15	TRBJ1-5	CATSRDLTGQKEQPQHF
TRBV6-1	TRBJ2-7	CASSADRGPYEQYF
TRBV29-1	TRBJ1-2	CSVGDRGGGYTF
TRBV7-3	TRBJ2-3	CASRETGGATDTQYF
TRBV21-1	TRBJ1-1	CASSTKTHRGQVLNTEAFF
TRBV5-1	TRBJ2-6	CASSAASGSSGANVLTF
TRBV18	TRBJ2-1	CASSRAGGSSGEQFF
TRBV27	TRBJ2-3	CASSLQGVPDTQYF
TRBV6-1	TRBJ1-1	CASSAWTGDTEAFF
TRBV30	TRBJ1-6	CAWGGGRTYNSPLHF
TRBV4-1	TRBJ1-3	CASSHPGASSGNTIYF
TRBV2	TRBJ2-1	CASSFGLAREQFF
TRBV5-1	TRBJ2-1	CASSLALGQGWTEQFF
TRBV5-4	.	CASSPGPRGSYEQYF
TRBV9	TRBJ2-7	CASSVKPQEFSYEQYF
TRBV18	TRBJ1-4	CASSQQGSTNEKLFF
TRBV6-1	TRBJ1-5	CASGRGQPQHF
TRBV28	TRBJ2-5	CASSPPLRAVQETQYF
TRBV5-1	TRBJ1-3	CASSQDRAGNTIYF
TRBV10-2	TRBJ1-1	CASVPGQGGSNTEAFF
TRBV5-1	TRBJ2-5	CASKVGGQETQYF
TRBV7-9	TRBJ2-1	CASSLGQGAYNEQFF
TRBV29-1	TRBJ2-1	CSVEKPGQNYNEQFF
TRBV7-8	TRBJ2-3	CASSPSTDTQYF
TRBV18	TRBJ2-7	CASSPPGTANEQYF
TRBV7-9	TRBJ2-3	CASTPSDTQYF
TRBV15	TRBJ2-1	CATSSSTETGGTYNEQFF
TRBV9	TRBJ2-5	CASSVPLAGGLETQYF